The sequence of this TCR beta chain was determined in a study of CD8+CD57+ T cells in acquired aplastic anemia. To note about this clonotype: The antigen remains undetermined.

The study profiled TCR beta VDJ and CDR3 using genomic DNA as template. TCRdb ran MiXCR on the reads and lists one entry per CDR3 protein. This sample has hundreds of thousands of distinct CDR3 sequences, with around 68% found just once. Germline assignment: CDR1 SNHLY and CDR2 FYNNEI. The CDR3 length is 15 residues. With 7 bases removed from V and 2 bases from J, the gap between germline ends came to 18 bases. Study-level results: Any difference that existed in CD8+ Simpson's diversity between patients and controls was not significant.

This sequence was found in a human donor in good health, serving as a control. The sequenced sample consisted of sorted CD4+, CD8+, or CD8+CD57+ T cells (not recorded which) from PBMCs. The chain links TRBV2 to TRBJ2-7; D not certain. The CDR3 protein is CASTRHLELAYEQYF. The CDR3 bases are TGTGCCAGCACACGACATTTGGAACTGGCCTACGAGCAGTACTTC. The complete variable domain, with remaining parts taken from reference TRBV2 and TRBJ2-7, reads EPEVTQTPSHQVTQMGQEVILRCVPISNHLYFYWYRQILGQKVEFLVSFYNNEISEKSEIFDDQFSVERPDGSNFTLKIRSTKLEDSAMYFCASTRHLELAYEQYFGPGTRLTVT.